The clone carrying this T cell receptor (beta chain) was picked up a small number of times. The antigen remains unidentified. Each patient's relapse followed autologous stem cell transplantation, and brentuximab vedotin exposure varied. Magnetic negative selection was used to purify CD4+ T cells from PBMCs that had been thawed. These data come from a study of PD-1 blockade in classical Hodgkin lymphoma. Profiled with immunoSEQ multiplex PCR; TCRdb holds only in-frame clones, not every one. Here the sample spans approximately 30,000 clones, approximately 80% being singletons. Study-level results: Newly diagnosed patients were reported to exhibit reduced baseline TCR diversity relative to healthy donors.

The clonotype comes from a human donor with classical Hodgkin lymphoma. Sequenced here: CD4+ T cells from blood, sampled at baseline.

The CDR3, as DNA: TGCGCCAGCAGCGTCGACAGGGGATGGGATGGCTACACCTTC. Translated, it gives CASSVDRGWDGYTF. The chain employs TRBV5-1 and TRBJ1-2, with 8 bases aligning to TRBD1. V shed 4 bases, J shed 6 bases, and the junction held 8 bases outside the gene matches. The length of the CDR3 is 14 residues. Germline CDR1 and CDR2: SGHRS and YFSETQ.